A single sample is the source of the 5 T cell receptor beta chains below, sequenced in a study of blood T cells in healthy people across ages. A second roughly 6 to 12 cycle PCR used barcoded and J-beta primers. TCRdb redid the calling of the 5' RACE reads with MiXCR, one entry per CDR3 protein. Found here are 700,000 to 850,000 distinct CDR3 sequences, about 37% of them singletons; the top ten hold over 10%. The sample was blood. The origin of the receptors is a man in his late teens or twenties in good health.

V usage is TRBV7-3 and J usage is TRBJ2-3; either TRBD1 or TRBD2 may fit D (7 bases each). In germline, CDR1 is SGHTA, CDR2 FQGTGA. The CDR3 length is 17 residues. V shed 2 bases and J shed 2 bases, with 17 bases lying between them. The CDR3 spells CASSLLPTGRATDTQYF. The CDR3 DNA reads as TGTGCCAGCAGCTTACTTCCGACAGGGAGGGCCACAGATACGCAGTATTTT.

This clonotype was detected only a few times. The chain is built from TRBV28 and TRBJ2-5; D is unresolved. The germline V and J ends were trimmed by 5 bases and 0 bases, with 16 bases remaining between them. Germline CDR1 is MDHEN and CDR2 is SYDVKM. The CDR3 has 16 amino acids. The DNA of the CDR3 is TGTGCCAGCAGTACCGAGGACGGCTTGTACCAAGAGACCCAGTACTTC. Translated: CASSTEDGLYQETQYF.

Comment on this clonotype: One end of the junction fails to match germline, which may point to a read error. V is TRBV27 and J is TRBJ2-7; 13 nucleotides align to TRBD2. The CDR3 is made up of 17 amino acids. CDR1 is MNHEY and CDR2 is SMNVEV in the germline V gene (reference sequence). CDR3 bases: TGCGCCAGCAGTTTTCGGGAAACTAGCGGGAGGGCCAAGGAGCAGTACTTC. This sequence encodes CASSFRETSGRAKEQYF.

The chain is built from TRBV12-3 or TRBV12-4 and TRBJ2-1; D assignment may be TRBD1 or TRBD2 (5 bases each). V lost 8 bases and J lost 4, with 15 bases in between. The CDR3 runs to 14 residues. This CDR3 is CASSGTRKYNEQFF. The CDR3 coding sequence is TGTGCCAGCTCCGGGACCAGAAAATACAATGAGCAGTTCTTC.

The J gene is TRBJ1-1, the V gene TRBV3-1; no definite D call. Trimming stripped 8 bases from V and 0 bases from J, with 13 bases between. Germline CDR1 LGHDT, CDR2 YNNKEL (reference sequence). The CDR3 runs 14 residues. The CDR3 spells CASRGPQVNTEAFF. In nucleotides, the CDR3 is TGTGCCAGCCGAGGGCCGCAGGTGAACACTGAAGCTTTCTTT.